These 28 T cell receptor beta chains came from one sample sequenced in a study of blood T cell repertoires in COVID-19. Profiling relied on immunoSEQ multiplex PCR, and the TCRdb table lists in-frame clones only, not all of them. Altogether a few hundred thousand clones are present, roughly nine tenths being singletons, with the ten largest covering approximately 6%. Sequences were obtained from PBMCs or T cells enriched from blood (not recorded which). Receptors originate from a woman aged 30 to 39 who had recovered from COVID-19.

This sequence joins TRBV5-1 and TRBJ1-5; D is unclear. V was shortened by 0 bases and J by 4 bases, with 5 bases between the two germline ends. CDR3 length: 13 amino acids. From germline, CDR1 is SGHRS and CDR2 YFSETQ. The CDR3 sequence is CASSLAGNQPQHF. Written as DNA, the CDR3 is TGCGCCAGCAGCTTGGCCGGGAATCAGCCCCAGCATTTT.

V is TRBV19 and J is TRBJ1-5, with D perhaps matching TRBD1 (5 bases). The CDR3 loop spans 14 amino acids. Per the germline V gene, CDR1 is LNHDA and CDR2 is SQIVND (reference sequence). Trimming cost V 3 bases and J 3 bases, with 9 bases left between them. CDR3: CASSIRGINQPQHF. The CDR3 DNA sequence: TGTGCCAGTAGTATCCGGGGGATCAATCAGCCCCAGCATTTT.

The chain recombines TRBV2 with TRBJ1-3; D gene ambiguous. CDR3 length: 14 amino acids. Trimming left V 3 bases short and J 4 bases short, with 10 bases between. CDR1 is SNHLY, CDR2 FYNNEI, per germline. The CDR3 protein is CASSDAGGGNTIYF. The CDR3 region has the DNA TGTGCCAGCAGTGACGCGGGAGGGGGAAACACCATATATTTT.

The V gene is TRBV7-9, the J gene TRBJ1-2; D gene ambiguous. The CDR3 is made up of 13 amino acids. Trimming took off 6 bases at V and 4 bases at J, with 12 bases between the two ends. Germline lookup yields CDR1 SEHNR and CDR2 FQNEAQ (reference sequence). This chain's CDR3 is CASSPDWSYGYTF. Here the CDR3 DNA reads TGTGCCAGCAGTCCTGATTGGAGCTATGGCTACACCTTC.

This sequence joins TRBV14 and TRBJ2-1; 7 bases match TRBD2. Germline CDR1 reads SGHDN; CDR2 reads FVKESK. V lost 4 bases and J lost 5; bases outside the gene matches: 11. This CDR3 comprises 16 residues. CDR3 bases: TGTGCCAGCAGCCCAAAAGCGGGGATGGGAAACAATGAGCAGTTCTTC. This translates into CASSPKAGMGNNEQFF.

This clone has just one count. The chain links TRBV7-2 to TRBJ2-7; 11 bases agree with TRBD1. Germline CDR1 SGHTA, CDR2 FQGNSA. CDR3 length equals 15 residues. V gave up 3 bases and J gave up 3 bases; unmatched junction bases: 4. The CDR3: CASSFPGTGGYEQYF. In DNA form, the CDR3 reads TGTGCCAGCAGCTTCCCGGGGACAGGGGGCTACGAGCAGTACTTC.

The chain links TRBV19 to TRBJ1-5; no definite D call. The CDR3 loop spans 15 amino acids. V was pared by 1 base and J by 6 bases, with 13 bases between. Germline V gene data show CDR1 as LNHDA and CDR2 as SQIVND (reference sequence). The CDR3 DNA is TGTGCCAGTAGTATAGGGCCCGGGGTAACTCAGCCCCAGCATTTT. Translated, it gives CASSIGPGVTQPQHF.

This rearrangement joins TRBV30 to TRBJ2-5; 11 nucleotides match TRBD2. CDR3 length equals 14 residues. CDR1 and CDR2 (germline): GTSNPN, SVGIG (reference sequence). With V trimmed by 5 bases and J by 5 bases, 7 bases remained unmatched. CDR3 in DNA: TGTGCCTGGGGGCCGGGACTAGCGGAGGAGACCCAGTACTTC. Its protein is CAWGPGLAEETQYF.

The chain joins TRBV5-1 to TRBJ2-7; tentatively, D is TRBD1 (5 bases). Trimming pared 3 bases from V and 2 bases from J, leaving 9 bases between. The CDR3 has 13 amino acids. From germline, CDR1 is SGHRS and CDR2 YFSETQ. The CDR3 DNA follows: TGCGCCAGCAGCTCCTTAGGGGCCTACGAGCAGTACTTC. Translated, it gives CASSSLGAYEQYF.

In nucleotides, the CDR3 is TGTGCCAGTAGCATGGACAGCCAGAACAATGAGCAGTTCTTC. Its translation: CASSMDSQNNEQFF. The chain couples TRBV19 to TRBJ2-1, with D possibly TRBD1 on 6 matching bases. Between the trimmed V and J ends, which lost 6 bases and 5 bases, there was a span of 14 bases. This CDR3 comprises 14 residues. CDR1 and CDR2 (germline): LNHDA, SQIVND (reference sequence).

For the CDR3, the DNA is TGCGCCAGCAGCCAAGGGAGGACTAGCGGGGGGGCCTCCTACAATGAGCAGTTCTTC. This gives the protein CASSQGRTSGGASYNEQFF. The chain employs TRBV4-3 and TRBJ2-1; 15 nucleotides match TRBD2. V lost 1 base, J lost 0 bases, and 4 bases stayed unmatched. Germline assignment: CDR1 LGHNA and CDR2 YSLEER. The CDR3 is made up of 19 amino acids.

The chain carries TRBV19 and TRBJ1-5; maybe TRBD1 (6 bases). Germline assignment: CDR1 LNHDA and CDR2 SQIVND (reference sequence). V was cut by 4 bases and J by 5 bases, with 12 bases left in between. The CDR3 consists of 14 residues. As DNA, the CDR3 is TGTGCCAGTAGTACTAAGGACAGTCATCAGCCCCAGCATTTT. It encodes CASSTKDSHQPQHF.

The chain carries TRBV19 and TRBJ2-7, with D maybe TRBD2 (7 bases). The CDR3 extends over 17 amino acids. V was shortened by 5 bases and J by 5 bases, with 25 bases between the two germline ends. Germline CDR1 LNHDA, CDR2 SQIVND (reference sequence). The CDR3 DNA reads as TGTGCCAGTAGTCCTTCTAAGACCGGGGGGCGCGTCCACGAGCAGTACTTC. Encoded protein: CASSPSKTGGRVHEQYF. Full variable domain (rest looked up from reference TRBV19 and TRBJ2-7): DGGITQSPKYLFRKEGQNVTLSCEQNLNHDAMYWYRQDPGQGLRLIYYSQIVNDFQKGDIAEGYSVSREKKESFPLTVTSAQKNPTAFYLCASSPSKTGGRVHEQYFGPGTRLTVT.

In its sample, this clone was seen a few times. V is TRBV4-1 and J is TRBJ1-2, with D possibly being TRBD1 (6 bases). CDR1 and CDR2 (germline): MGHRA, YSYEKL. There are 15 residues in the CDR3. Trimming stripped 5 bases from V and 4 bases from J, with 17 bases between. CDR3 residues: CASSKEQGVTYGYTF. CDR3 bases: TGCGCCAGCAGCAAGGAACAGGGTGTAACCTATGGCTACACCTTC.

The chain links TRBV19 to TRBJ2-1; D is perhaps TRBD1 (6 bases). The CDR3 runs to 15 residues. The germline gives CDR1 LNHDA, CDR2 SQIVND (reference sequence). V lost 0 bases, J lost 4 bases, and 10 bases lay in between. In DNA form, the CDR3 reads TGTGCCAGTAGTATAGAGGGGACATCGTACAATGAGCAGTTCTTC. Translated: CASSIEGTSYNEQFF.

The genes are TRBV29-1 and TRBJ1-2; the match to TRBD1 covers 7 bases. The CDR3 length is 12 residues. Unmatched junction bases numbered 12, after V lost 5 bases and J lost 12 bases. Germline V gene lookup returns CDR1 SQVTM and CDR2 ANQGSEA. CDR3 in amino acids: CSVTIGQVYHTF. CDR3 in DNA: TGCAGCGTTACGATCGGACAGGTCTACCACACCTTC.

As DNA, the CDR3 is TGTGCCTGGAAGGACAGGGGGAACACTGAAGCTTTCTTT. This codes for CAWKDRGNTEAFF. This chain uses TRBV30 with TRBJ1-1; TRBD1 agrees at 9 bases. Unmatched junction bases numbered 1, after V lost 4 bases and J lost 1 base. Germline CDR1 is GTSNPN and CDR2 is SVGIG (reference sequence). The CDR3 is made up of 13 amino acids.

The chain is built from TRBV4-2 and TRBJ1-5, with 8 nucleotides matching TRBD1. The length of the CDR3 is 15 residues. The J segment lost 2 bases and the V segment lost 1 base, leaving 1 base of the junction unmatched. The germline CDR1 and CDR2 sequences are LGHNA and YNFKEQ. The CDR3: CASSQGGQGNQPQHF. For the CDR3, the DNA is TGTGCCAGCAGCCAAGGGGGACAGGGCAATCAGCCCCAGCATTTT.

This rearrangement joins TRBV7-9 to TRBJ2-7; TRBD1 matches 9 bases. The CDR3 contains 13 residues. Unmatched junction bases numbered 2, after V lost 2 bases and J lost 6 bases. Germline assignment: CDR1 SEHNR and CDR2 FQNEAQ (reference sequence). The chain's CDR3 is CASSLKTGGEQYF. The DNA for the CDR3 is TGTGCCAGCAGCTTAAAGACAGGGGGCGAGCAGTACTTC.

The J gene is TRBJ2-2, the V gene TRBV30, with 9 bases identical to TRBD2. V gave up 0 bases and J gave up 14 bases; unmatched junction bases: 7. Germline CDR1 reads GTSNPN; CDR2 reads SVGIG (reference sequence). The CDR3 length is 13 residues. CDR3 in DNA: TGTGCCTGGAGTGTTTTAGCGGGGGTCTCCCTGTTTTTT. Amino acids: CAWSVLAGVSLFF.

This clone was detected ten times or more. The CDR3 DNA reads TGTGCCAGCAGTTTTACAGGGGTTGAAGCTTTCTTT. Amino acids: CASSFTGVEAFF. V and J are TRBV6-5 and TRBJ1-1; TRBD1 agrees at 7 bases. With 4 bases clipped from V and 7 bases from J, the junction kept 3 bases outside the gene matches. Germline-derived CDR1 and CDR2 are MNHEY and SVGAGI. The CDR3 is made up of 12 amino acids.

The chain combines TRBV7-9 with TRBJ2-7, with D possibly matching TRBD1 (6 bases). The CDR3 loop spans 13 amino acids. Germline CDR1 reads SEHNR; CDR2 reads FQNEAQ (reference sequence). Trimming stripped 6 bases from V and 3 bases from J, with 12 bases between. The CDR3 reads CASRARDIYEQYF. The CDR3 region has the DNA TGTGCCAGCAGGGCCAGGGACATCTACGAGCAGTACTTC.

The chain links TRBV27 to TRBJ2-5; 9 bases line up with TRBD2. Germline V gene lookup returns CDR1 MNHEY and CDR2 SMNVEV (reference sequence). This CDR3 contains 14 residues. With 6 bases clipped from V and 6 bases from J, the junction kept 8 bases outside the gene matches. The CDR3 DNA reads TGTGCCAGCAGCCGAGGCGGGGGGGCGAAGACCCAGTACTTC. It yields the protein CASSRGGGAKTQYF.

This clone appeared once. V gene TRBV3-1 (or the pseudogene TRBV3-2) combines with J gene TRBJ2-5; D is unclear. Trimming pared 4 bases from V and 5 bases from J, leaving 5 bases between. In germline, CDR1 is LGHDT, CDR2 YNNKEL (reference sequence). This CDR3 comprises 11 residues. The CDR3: CASSRAETQYF. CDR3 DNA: TGTGCCAGCAGCCGTGCGGAGACCCAGTACTTC.

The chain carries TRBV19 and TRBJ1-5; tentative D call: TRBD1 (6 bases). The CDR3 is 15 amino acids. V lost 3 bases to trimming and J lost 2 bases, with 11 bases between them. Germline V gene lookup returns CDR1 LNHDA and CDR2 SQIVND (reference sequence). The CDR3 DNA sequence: TGTGCCAGTAGTATGGGCTCAGGGGGCAATCAGCCCCAGCATTTT. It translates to CASSMGSGGNQPQHF.

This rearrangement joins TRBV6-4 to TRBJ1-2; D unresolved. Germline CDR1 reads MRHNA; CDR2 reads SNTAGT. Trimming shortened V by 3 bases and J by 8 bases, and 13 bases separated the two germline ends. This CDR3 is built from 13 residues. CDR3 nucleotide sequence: TGTGCCAGCAGTGAACTCCTCGGGAGCGGCTACACCTTC. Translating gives CASSELLGSGYTF.

The CDR3 DNA reads TGTGCCTGGAGTGTCTCCCCGAACACCGGGGAGCTGTTTTTT. This encodes CAWSVSPNTGELFF. The V and J genes are TRBV30 and TRBJ2-2; the D is unclear. This CDR3 contains 14 residues. The V and J ends lost 0 bases and 0 bases respectively, with 5 bases between them. Germline values: CDR1 GTSNPN, CDR2 SVGIG (reference sequence).

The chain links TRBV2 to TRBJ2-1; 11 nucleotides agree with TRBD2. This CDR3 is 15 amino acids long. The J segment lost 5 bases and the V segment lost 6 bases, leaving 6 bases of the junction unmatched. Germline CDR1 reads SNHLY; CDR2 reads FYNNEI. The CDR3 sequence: CASRSLAGVNNEQFF. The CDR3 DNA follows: TGTGCCAGCAGATCACTAGCGGGGGTAAACAATGAGCAGTTCTTC.